Following are 30 T cell receptor beta chains from one sample sequenced in a study of T cell clones after liver transplantation. TCRdb keeps only in-frame clones here, not all; method: immunoSEQ multiplex PCR. The sample contains about 4,800 clones, approximately 30% of which appear only once. These receptors lack a known antigen. Proliferating CFSE-low MLR cells were sequenced to define alloreactive TCRbeta sequences. Sequenced input: CD4+ T cells from cultured PBMCs. The receptor set was obtained from a human patient who received a liver transplant. Some T cells may possibly be graft donor cells.

This clone is medium-sized (0.01 to 0.1%) in the sample. The chain carries TRBV4-2 and TRBJ2-3; a possible D gene is TRBD2 (5 bases). This CDR3 has 15 residues. Germline CDR1 reads LGHNA; CDR2 reads YNFKEQ. V was shortened by 4 bases and J by 1 base, with 12 bases between the two germline ends. CDR3 bases: TGTGCCAGCAGCCTCTCGGTCGGGGGCACAGATACGCAGTATTTT. Residues: CASSLSVGGTDTQYF.

This clone ranks as large. This chain connects TRBV4-3 to TRBJ2-6, with D possibly TRBD1 on 6 matching bases. Germline CDR1 reads LGHNA; CDR2 reads YSLEER. This CDR3 has 16 amino acids. V lost 3 bases to trimming and J lost 0 bases, with 9 bases between them. The CDR3 sequence is CASSQLGGSGANVLTF. The DNA for the CDR3 is TGCGCCAGCAGCCAGCTAGGGGGCTCTGGGGCCAACGTCCTGACTTTC.

This clone rates as medium-sized. This CDR3 reads CAISTGEGIAFF. CDR3 DNA: TGTGCCATCAGCACCGGTGAGGGAATCGCTTTCTTT. V and J are TRBV10-3 and TRBJ1-1; D uncertain. Germline V gives CDR1 ENHRY, CDR2 SYGVKD. The V and J ends lost 6 bases and 11 bases respectively, with 16 bases between them. The CDR3 extends over 12 amino acids.

The V and J genes are TRBV19 and TRBJ2-5; tentatively, D is TRBD2 (6 bases). The V end was cut by 5 bases, the J end by 4 bases, with 17 bases between. This CDR3 is built from 15 residues. Per germline, CDR1 LNHDA and CDR2 SQIVND (reference sequence). The CDR3 DNA follows: TGTGCCAGTAGTGGAGGGGTAACGATTGGAGAGACCCAGTACTTC. Protein sequence: CASSGGVTIGETQYF.

The chain joins TRBV28 to TRBJ2-6, with D perhaps matching TRBD1 (6 bases). Trimming removed 8 bases at V and 0 bases at J, with 20 bases between. The CDR3 length is 18 residues. Per germline, CDR1 MDHEN and CDR2 SYDVKM. DNA for the CDR3: TGTGCCAGCCTTGACCCCCAAGACAGGCACTCTGGGGCCAACGTCCTGACTTTC. This translates into CASLDPQDRHSGANVLTF.

This clone rates as medium-sized (0.01 to 0.1%). The V gene is TRBV9, the J gene TRBJ1-2; no reliable D call. Trimming took off 4 bases at V and 2 bases at J, with 12 bases between the two ends. CDR1 is SGDLS and CDR2 is YYNGEE in the germline V gene. This CDR3 contains 14 residues. CDR3: CASSNPPGNYGYTF. CDR3 bases: TGTGCCAGCAGCAACCCGCCGGGAAACTATGGCTACACCTTC.

A few counts support this clone. The V gene is TRBV5-1, the J gene TRBJ1-4; D uncertain. CDR3 length equals 15 residues. The ends were cut back, 0 bases at V and 0 bases at J, with 6 bases in the middle. In germline, CDR1 is SGHRS, CDR2 YFSETQ. In nucleotides, the CDR3 is TGCGCCAGCAGCTTGGGGCTTGCAACTAATGAAAAACTGTTTTTT. Translated, it gives CASSLGLATNEKLFF. Filled out from reference TRBV5-1 and TRBJ1-4, the complete variable domain reads KAGVTQTPRYLIKTRGQQVTLSCSPISGHRSVSWYQQTPGQGLQFLFEYFSETQRNKGNFPGRFSGRQFSNSRSEMNVSTLELGDSALYLCASSLGLATNEKLFFGSGTQLSVL.

Judged by abundance, this clone is medium-sized. V is TRBV5-5 and J is TRBJ1-1; no firm D call. The CDR3 runs to 14 residues. V was cut by 1 base and J by 0 bases, with 7 bases left in between. Looked up from germline, CDR1 is SGHKS and CDR2 is YYEKEE (reference sequence). CDR3 residues: CASSLWSMNTEAFF. The CDR3 nucleotides are TGTGCCAGCAGCTTGTGGAGTATGAACACTGAAGCTTTCTTT. Full variable domain (remainder filled in from reference TRBV5-5 and TRBJ1-1): DAGVTQSPTHLIKTRGQQVTLRCSPISGHKSVSWYQQVLGQGPQFIFQYYEKEERGRGNFPDRFSARQFPNYSSELNVNALLLGDSALYLCASSLWSMNTEAFFGQGTRLTVV.

The chain joins TRBV6-6 to TRBJ2-5; maybe TRBD2 (5 bases). Looked up from germline, CDR1 is MNHNY and CDR2 is SVGAGI (reference sequence). V gave up 4 bases and J gave up 0 bases, with 6 bases separating them. The CDR3 has 13 amino acids. The CDR3 reads CASSSGNQETQYF. The CDR3 nucleotides are TGTGCCAGCAGTTCCGGGAACCAAGAGACCCAGTACTTC.

The chain couples TRBV6-6 to TRBJ1-2; D not certain. V shed 4 bases and J shed 5 bases, with 17 bases lying between them. Germline V gene data show CDR1 as MNHNY and CDR2 as SVGAGI (reference sequence). The CDR3 is 15 residues long. Written as DNA, the CDR3 is TGTGCCAGCAGTTCACGACGCTGGGGAGGGTATGGCTACACCTTC. Its protein product is CASSSRRWGGYGYTF.

V gene TRBV21-1 combines with J gene TRBJ2-7; the tabulated D call, TRBD1, remains unverified against the DNA. TRBV21-1 is classified as a pseudogene. The CDR3 is 13 residues long. For the CDR3, the DNA is TGTGCCAGCAGCGCCAGACAGTTCTACGAGCAGTACTTC. It yields the protein CASSARQFYEQYF.

The V and J genes are TRBV11-2 and TRBJ2-7; D is undetermined. Trimming took off 6 bases at V and 4 bases at J, with 10 bases between the two ends. Germline V gives CDR1 SGHAT, CDR2 FQNNGV. The CDR3 totals 12 residues. For the CDR3, the DNA is TGTGCCAGCAGTCCCCGCATTTACGAGCAGTACTTC. As protein: CASSPRIYEQYF.

This clone occurred a few times. The rearrangement uses TRBV18 and TRBJ1-2, with D perhaps TRBD1 (5 bases). In germline, CDR1 is KGHSH, CDR2 LQKENI. The CDR3 contains 15 residues. V gave up 2 bases and J gave up 3 bases, with 13 bases separating them. The CDR3 DNA sequence: TGTGCCAGCTCACCAATAGGGGACGGGGACTATGGCTACACCTTC. Residues: CASSPIGDGDYGYTF. The complete variable domain, with remaining parts taken from reference TRBV18 and TRBJ1-2, reads NAGVMQNPRHLVRRRGQEARLRCSPMKGHSHVYWYRQLPEEGLKFMVYLQKENIIDESGMPKERFSAEFPKEGPSILRIQQVVRGDSAAYFCASSPIGDGDYGYTFGSGTRLTVV.

In its sample, this clone ranks as medium-sized (0.01 to 0.1%). The chain uses TRBV28 and TRBJ1-1; D is undetermined. CDR3 length: 13 residues. Germline V gene sequence: CDR1 MDHEN, CDR2 SYDVKM. V was clipped by 6 bases and J by 0 bases, with 8 bases between them. Here the CDR3 reads CASRYDMNTEAFF. The CDR3 DNA is TGTGCCAGCAGATATGACATGAACACTGAAGCTTTCTTT.

This clone was seen only a few times. This CDR3 is CASSIWDFTRSTGELFF. In nucleotides, the CDR3 is TGTGCCAGTAGTATATGGGACTTTACCAGAAGCACCGGGGAGCTGTTTTTT. The chain employs TRBV19 and TRBJ2-2, with D tentatively TRBD2 (6 bases). V was cut by 2 bases and J by 4 bases, with 17 bases left in between. From germline, CDR1 is LNHDA and CDR2 SQIVND (reference sequence). This CDR3 is built from 17 residues.

In its sample, this clone is medium-sized. J is TRBJ2-1 and V is TRBV5-6; D is uncertain. V lost 0 bases, J lost 4 bases, and 5 bases lay in between. There are 13 residues in the CDR3. CDR1 is SGHDT and CDR2 is YYEEEE in the germline V gene. The CDR3 sequence: CASSLGPYNEQFF. The CDR3 bases are TGTGCCAGCAGCTTGGGGCCATACAATGAGCAGTTCTTC.

This rearrangement joins TRBV10-3 to TRBJ1-2, with 8 bases that match TRBD1. This CDR3 is built from 13 residues. V trimming: 3 bases; J trimming: 8 bases; junction bases outside the gene matches: 5. Germline CDR1 ENHRY, CDR2 SYGVKD. The CDR3 protein is CAISETGGHGYTF. CDR3 DNA sequence: TGTGCCATCAGTGAAACAGGGGGGCACGGCTACACCTTC.

With respect to this clone: Possible read error: a much larger clone is one base away. The rearrangement joins TRBV18 to TRBJ1-5; 7 nucleotides line up with TRBD1. The CDR3 runs 15 residues. Germline CDR1 is KGHSH and CDR2 is LQKENI. J was trimmed by 6 bases and V by 4 bases; bases with no gene match: 9. The CDR3 protein is CASSRTGDEGQPQHF. CDR3 sequence (DNA): TGTGCCAGCTCACGTACAGGGGACGAGGGTCAGCCCCAGCATTTT.

This clone was picked up a small number of times. This chain connects TRBV18 to TRBJ2-5; either TRBD1 or TRBD2 may supply D (7 bases each). This CDR3 region has 15 residues. The ends were cut back, 0 bases at V and 5 bases at J, with 13 bases in the middle. The germline CDR1 and CDR2 sequences are KGHSH and LQKENI. As DNA, the CDR3 is TGTGCCAGCTCACCACCGGGAGGGGGCAGGGAGACCCAGTACTTC. Amino acid sequence: CASSPPGGGRETQYF.

The rearrangement joins TRBV2 to TRBJ2-1; D might be TRBD2 (6 bases). Germline V gene data show CDR1 as SNHLY and CDR2 as FYNNEI. This CDR3 has 15 amino acids. Trimming left V 6 bases short and J 2 bases short, with 14 bases between. The CDR3 protein is CASRVDAGTYNEQFF. The CDR3 DNA is TGTGCCAGCAGGGTCGATGCGGGAACCTACAATGAGCAGTTCTTC.

This clone was found many times. The V and J genes are TRBV9 and TRBJ2-5; possible D gene TRBD1, 6 bases. Per germline, CDR1 SGDLS and CDR2 YYNGEE. CDR3 length: 13 residues. V was trimmed by 3 bases and J by 5 bases, leaving 11 bases between them. The CDR3 region is CASSGGQGETQYF. CDR3 bases: TGTGCCAGCAGCGGGGGGCAGGGGGAGACCCAGTACTTC.

This clone was counted only a few times. The CDR3 coding sequence is TGTGCCAGCAGTACCAGGGGGAATCAGCCCCAGCATTTT. The encoded protein is CASSTRGNQPQHF. V gene TRBV6-5 combines with J gene TRBJ1-5, with 7 positions matching TRBD1. Germline CDR1 reads MNHEY; CDR2 reads SVGAGI. The CDR3 sequence is 13 residues long. V was pared by 5 bases and J by 4 bases, with 2 bases of the junction left unmatched.

The V gene is TRBV9, the J gene TRBJ2-7; D is uncertain. Germline V lookup: CDR1 SGDLS, CDR2 YYNGEE. The CDR3 sequence is 16 residues long. V was shortened by 0 bases and J by 6 bases, with 19 bases between the two germline ends. CDR3: CASSVGSGVKGSEQYF. The CDR3 DNA is TGTGCCAGCAGCGTAGGATCTGGTGTCAAAGGTTCCGAGCAGTACTTC. The full variable domain, with the rest looked up from reference TRBV9 and TRBJ2-7, is DSGVTQTPKHLITATGQRVTLRCSPRSGDLSVYWYQQSLDQGLQFLIQYYNGEERAKGNILERFSAQQFPDLHSELNLSSLELGDSALYFCASSVGSGVKGSEQYFGPGTRLTVT.

The gene calls are TRBV11-2 and TRBJ2-2, with TRBD2 identical over 8 bases. Germline V gene sequence: CDR1 SGHAT, CDR2 FQNNGV. The length of the CDR3 is 15 residues. V shed 5 bases and J 4 bases; nucleotides not matched to a gene: 6. CDR3 bases: TGTGCCAGCAGCCCTACTAGCGGCAGCACCGGGGAGCTGTTTTTT. Its protein product is CASSPTSGSTGELFF.

The chain employs TRBV2 and TRBJ2-5; a possible D gene is TRBD1 (5 bases). The CDR3 covers 14 residues. Germline V CDR1 and CDR2: SNHLY, FYNNEI. Trimming pared 7 bases from V and 1 base from J, leaving 13 bases between. The CDR3, as DNA: TGTGCCAGCATAGAAAGACAGATCCAAGAGACCCAGTACTTC. Translated, it gives CASIERQIQETQYF.

The rearrangement links TRBV7-9 to TRBJ2-1, with 7 bases aligning to TRBD2. The J segment lost 0 bases and the V segment lost 0 bases, leaving 5 bases of the junction unmatched. The germline CDR1 and CDR2 sequences are SEHNR and FQNEAQ (reference sequence). The CDR3 length is 17 residues. For the CDR3, the DNA is TGTGCCAGCAGCTTAGCGCAGGGCGGGGGCTCCTACAATGAGCAGTTCTTC. This translates into CASSLAQGGGSYNEQFF.

The chain is built from TRBV7-1 and TRBJ2-1, with 13 bases that match TRBD2. Being an ORF, TRBV7-1 has a function that is uncertain. J lost 7 bases, V lost 7 bases, and 13 bases had no gene match. The CDR3 consists of 17 residues. In nucleotides, the CDR3 is TGTGCCAGCACAATACTCAGGACTAGCGGGGGCTGGAATGAGCAGTTCTTC. Amino acid sequence: CASTILRTSGGWNEQFF.

This clone was observed a few times. This sequence joins TRBV5-3 and TRBJ2-1; D is possibly TRBD1 (5 bases). TRBV5-3 is an open reading frame, and its role is uncertain. V lost 6 bases, J lost 5 bases, and 15 bases lay in between. The CDR3 extends over 14 amino acids. The CDR3 sequence: CARTRQGSHNEQFF. CDR3 nucleotides: TGTGCCAGAACCCGCCAGGGTTCCCACAATGAGCAGTTCTTC.

DNA for the CDR3: TGTGCCAGCAGCGAGGACTATGCTAATGAAAAACTGTTTTTT. It encodes CASSEDYANEKLFF. This chain links TRBV7-2 with TRBJ1-4; no firm D call. V was pared by 5 bases and J by 3 bases, with 10 bases between. The length of the CDR3 is 14 residues. Germline lookup yields CDR1 SGHTA and CDR2 FQGNSA.

The chain carries TRBV6-1 and TRBJ2-7; 7 nucleotides align to TRBD1. CDR3 size: 14 residues. V lost 4 bases to trimming and J lost 2 bases; unmatched junction nucleotides: 5. Per the germline V gene, CDR1 is MNHNS and CDR2 is SASEGT. As DNA, the CDR3 is TGTGCCAGCAGTGCAGGGGGTTACACCTACGAGCAGTACTTC. Translating it yields CASSAGGYTYEQYF.